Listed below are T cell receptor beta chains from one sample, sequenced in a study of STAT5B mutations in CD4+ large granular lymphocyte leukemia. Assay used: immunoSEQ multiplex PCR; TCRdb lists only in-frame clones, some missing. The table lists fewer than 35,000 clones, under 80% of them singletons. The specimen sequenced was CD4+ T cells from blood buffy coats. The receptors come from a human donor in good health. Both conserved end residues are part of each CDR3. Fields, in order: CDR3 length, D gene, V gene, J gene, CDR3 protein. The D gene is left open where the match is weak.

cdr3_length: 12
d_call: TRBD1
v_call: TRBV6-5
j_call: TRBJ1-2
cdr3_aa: CASTNRGQGYTF

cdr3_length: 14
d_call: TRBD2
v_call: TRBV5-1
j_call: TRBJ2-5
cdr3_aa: CASADPAGVETQYF

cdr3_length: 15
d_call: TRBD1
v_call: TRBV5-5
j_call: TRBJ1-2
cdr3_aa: CASSGGTGPNYGYTF

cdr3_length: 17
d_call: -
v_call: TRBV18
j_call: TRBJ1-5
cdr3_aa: CASSPLMTGRGNQPQHF

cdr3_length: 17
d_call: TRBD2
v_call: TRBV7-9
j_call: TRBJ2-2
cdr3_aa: CASSFSLAGANTGELFF

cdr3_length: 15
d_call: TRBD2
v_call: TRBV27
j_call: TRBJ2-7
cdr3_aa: CASSFTGGLAGEQYF

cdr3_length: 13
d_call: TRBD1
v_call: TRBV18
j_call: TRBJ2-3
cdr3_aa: CASSGQRTDTQYF

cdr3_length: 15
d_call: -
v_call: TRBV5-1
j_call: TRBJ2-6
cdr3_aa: CASSLEGAGANVLTF

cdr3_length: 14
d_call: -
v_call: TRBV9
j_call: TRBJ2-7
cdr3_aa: CASSVDGNSYEQYF

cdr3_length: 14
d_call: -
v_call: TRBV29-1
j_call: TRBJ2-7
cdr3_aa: CSVEGAGVNSEQYF

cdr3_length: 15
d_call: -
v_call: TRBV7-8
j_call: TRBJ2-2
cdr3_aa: CASSQTSVNTGELFF

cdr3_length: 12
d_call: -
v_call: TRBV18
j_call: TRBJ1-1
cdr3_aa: CASSSGNTEAFF

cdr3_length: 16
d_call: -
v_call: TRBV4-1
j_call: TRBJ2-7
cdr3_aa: CASSPGSGTVLREQYF

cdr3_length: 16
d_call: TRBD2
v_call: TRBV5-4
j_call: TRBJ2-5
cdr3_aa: CASSSHGGLAEETQYF

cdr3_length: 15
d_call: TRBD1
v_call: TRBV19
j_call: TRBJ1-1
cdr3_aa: CASSIGRDRGTEAFF

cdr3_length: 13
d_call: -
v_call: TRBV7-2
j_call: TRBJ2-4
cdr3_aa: CASSFMGGEIQYF

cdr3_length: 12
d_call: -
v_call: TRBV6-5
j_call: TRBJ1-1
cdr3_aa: CASKDRNTEAFF

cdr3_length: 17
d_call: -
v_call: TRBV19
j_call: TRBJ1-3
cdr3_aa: CASSRSWGQYSGNTIYF

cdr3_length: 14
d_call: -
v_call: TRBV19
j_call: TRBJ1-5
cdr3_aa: CASSIEVGITPQHF

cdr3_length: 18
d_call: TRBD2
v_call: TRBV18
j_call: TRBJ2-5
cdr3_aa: CASSPDRWGLAGVETQYF

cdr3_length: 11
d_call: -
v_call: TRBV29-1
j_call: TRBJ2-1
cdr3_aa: CSVELGDEQFF

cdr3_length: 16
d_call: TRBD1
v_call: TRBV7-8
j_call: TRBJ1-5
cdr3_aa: CASSLVVGGADQPQHF

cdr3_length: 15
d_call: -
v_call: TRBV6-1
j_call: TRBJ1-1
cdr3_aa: CASSSQDMSRAEAFF

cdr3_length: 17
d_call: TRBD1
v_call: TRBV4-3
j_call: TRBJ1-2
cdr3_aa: CASSQALTGGANYGYTF

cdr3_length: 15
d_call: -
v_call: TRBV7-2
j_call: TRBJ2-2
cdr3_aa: CASSHNTHTTGELFF

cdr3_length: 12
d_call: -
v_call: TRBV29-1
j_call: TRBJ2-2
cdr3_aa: CSARDAAGELFF

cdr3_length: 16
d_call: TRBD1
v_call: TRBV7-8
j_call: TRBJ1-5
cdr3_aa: CASSLRTGGINQPQHF

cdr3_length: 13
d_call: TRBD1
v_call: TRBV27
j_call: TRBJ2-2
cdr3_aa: CASGTANTGELFF

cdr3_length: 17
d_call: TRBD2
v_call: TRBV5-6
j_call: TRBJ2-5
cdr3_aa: CASRQNKLAPVQETQYF

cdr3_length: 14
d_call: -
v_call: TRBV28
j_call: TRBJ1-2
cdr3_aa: CASSLRQALSGYTF

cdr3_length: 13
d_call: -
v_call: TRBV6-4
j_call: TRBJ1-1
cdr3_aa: CASSEVLNTEAFF

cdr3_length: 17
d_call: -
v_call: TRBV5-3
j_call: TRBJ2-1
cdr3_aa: CARSLFSGAPSYNEQFF

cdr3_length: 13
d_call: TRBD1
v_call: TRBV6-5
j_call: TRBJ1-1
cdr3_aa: CASSRQGRTEAFF

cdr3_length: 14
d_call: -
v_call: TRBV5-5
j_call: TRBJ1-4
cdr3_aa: CASSFRQTNEKLFF

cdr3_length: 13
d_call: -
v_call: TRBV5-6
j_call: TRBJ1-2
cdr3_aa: CASSPTGFDGYTF

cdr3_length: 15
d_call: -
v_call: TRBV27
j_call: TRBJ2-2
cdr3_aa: CASSSTGRGTGELFF

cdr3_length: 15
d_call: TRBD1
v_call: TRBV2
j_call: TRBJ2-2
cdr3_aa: CASSDSDRATGELFF

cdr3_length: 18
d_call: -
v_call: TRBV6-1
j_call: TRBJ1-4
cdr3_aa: CASSDWGGDLPTNEKLFF

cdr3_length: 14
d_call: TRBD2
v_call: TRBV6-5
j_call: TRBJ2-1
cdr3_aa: CASSKGLAGNEQFF

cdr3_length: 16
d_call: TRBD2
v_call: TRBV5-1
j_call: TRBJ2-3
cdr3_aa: CASSLELAGGGDTQYF

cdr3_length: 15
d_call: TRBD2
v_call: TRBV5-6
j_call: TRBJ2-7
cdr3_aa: CASSWTGLAGLEQYF

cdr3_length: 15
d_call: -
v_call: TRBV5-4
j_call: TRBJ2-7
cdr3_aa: CASSSDDVGYYEQYF

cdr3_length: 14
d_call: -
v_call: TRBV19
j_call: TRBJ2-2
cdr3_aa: CASSWRENTGELFF

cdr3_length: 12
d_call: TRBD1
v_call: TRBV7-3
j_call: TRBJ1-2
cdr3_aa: CASSLTGAGYTF

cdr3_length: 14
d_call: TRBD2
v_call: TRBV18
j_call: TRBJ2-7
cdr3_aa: CASSLLTSEGEQYF

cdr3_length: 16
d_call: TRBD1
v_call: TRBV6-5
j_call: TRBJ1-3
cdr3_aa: CASSYQGASSGNTIYF

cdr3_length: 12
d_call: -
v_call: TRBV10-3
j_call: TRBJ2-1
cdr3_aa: CAIRFGTGEQFF

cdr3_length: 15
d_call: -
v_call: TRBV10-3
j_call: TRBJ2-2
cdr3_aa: CAISESSGNTGELFF

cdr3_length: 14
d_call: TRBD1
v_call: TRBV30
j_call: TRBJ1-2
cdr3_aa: CAWREGQGKYGYTF

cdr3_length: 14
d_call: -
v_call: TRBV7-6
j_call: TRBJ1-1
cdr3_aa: CASSLRGWNTEAFF

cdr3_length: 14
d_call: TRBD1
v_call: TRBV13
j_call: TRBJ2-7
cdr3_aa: CASSLTGIRNEQYF

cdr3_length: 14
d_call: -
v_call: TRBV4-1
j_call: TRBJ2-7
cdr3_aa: CASSPRQETNEQYF

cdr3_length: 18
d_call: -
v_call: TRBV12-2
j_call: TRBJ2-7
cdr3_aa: CASRLGSGTIRRAYEQYF

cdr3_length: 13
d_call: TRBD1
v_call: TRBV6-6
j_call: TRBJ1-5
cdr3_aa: CASSLGTVQPQHF

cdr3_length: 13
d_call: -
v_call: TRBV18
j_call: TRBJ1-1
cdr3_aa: CASSDGLNTEAFF

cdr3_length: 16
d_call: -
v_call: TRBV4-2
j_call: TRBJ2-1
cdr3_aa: CASSQDETGRYNEQFF

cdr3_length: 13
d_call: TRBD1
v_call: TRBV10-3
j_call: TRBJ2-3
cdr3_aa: CAIKGQGTDTQYF